This TCR beta chain was profiled in a study of T cells after yellow fever vaccination. Study at large: SMART-Seq v4 Ultra Low Input prepared libraries from low-cell fractions. Study outcomes and limitations: Most primary-vaccination clones reappeared after the booster (about 97% CD4, about 88% CD8).

This clonotype was seen more than once but under ten times. Its antigen remains unknown. The TCR cDNA carried a universal primer site and UMIs from 5'RACE template switching. A single record per CDR3 protein comes from TCRdb applying MiXCR to the 5' RACE reads. The table has around 350,000 distinct CDR3 sequences, more than 9% seen once. The CDR3 extends over 16 amino acids. V lost 0 bases, J lost 2 bases, and 12 bases lay in between. The germline CDR1 and CDR2 sequences are LGHNA and YNFKEQ. The source of this sequence is a man younger than 30 who received the YFV17D yellow fever vaccine. This material consisted of PBMCs, taken on the day of the first yellow fever vaccination. The chain recombines TRBV4-2 with TRBJ2-3; tentative D call: TRBD2 (6 bases). The CDR3 loop is CASSQEPGVPTDTQYF. The CDR3 DNA follows: TGTGCCAGCAGCCAAGAACCGGGGGTACCCACAGATACGCAGTATTTT.